This T cell receptor beta chain is from a study of T-cell memory formation after mild COVID-19. MiXCR, applied by TCRdb to the 5' RACE reads, yields one record per CDR3 protein. The table lists about 160,000 distinct CDR3 sequences, 31% of them singletons, with around 12% in the top ten. This clonotype was picked up a small number of times. Source material: PBMCs or a T cell subset sorted from them (not recorded which). The receptor was derived from an adult woman who had mild COVID-19 (a few samples of this study predate the infection). Cell type and time point are not known.

CDR3 residues: CAWRTTAVWNTEAFF. The CDR3 DNA reads as TGTGCCTGGAGGACCACAGCCGTCTGGAACACTGAAGCTTTCTTT. The chain links TRBV30 to TRBJ1-1; D remains unclear. Trimming cost V 3 bases and J 1 base, with 15 bases left between them. The CDR3 runs 15 residues. Germline CDR1 and CDR2: GTSNPN and SVGIG (reference sequence).